Below, 31 T cell receptor beta chains from the same sample are listed, as sequenced in a study of T cells after yellow fever vaccination. Via MiXCR, TCRdb re-called the 5' RACE reads, giving one row per CDR3 protein. The sample shows 450,000 to 600,000 distinct CDR3 sequences, less than 15% of them seen only once. The input for sequencing was PBMCs, taken on the day of the yellow fever booster vaccination. The receptors originated from a man younger than 40 who received the YFV17D yellow fever vaccine.

This clonotype was detected ten times or more. This chain connects TRBV14 to TRBJ2-3; D is undetermined. The germline V gene encodes CDR1 SGHDN and CDR2 FVKESK. V dropped 5 bases and J dropped 4 bases, with 13 bases sitting between them. CDR3 length: 14 residues. The CDR3 DNA follows: TGTGCCAGCAGCTTCCTAGACGACCCAGATACGCAGTATTTT. Protein: CASSFLDDPDTQYF.

This clonotype was counted a few times. The chain uses TRBV5-1 and TRBJ2-7; D gene ambiguous. CDR1 is SGHRS, CDR2 YFSETQ, per germline. The CDR3 length is 15 residues. Trimming removed 2 bases at V and 3 bases at J, with 15 bases between. CDR3 nucleotide sequence: TGCGCCAGCAGCTTCTTCCGGGCCCAAAACTACGAGCAGTACTTC. This sequence encodes CASSFFRAQNYEQYF.

The V and J genes are TRBV15 and TRBJ1-1; D is possibly TRBD1 (5 bases). In germline, CDR1 is LNHNV, CDR2 YYDKDF (reference sequence). V dropped 5 bases and J dropped 5 bases, with 12 bases sitting between them. The CDR3 length is 13 residues. CDR3 protein: CATSGALRTEAFF. The CDR3 DNA reads as TGTGCCACCAGCGGGGCCCTGAGGACTGAAGCTTTCTTT.

This clonotype was detected only a few times. The J gene is TRBJ2-1, the V gene TRBV3-1; 8 bases agree with TRBD1. There are 17 residues in the CDR3. The germline V gene has CDR1 LGHDT and CDR2 YNNKEL (reference sequence). V shed 0 bases and J 8 bases; nucleotides not matched to a gene: 12. CDR3 protein: CASSQDKGGQGWHEQFF. The CDR3 DNA reads as TGTGCCAGCAGCCAAGACAAGGGAGGACAGGGCTGGCATGAGCAGTTCTTC.

The CDR3 spells CASSESVTVEKLFF. DNA of the CDR3: TGTGCCAGCAGTGAATCTGTGACAGTAGAAAAACTGTTTTTT. The chain couples TRBV2 to TRBJ1-4; D possibly corresponds to TRBD1 (5 bases). The CDR3 extends over 14 amino acids. Germline CDR1 and CDR2: SNHLY and FYNNEI. Trimming took off 2 bases at V and 8 bases at J, with 12 bases between the two ends.

This chain joins TRBV7-2 and TRBJ2-7, with TRBD1 identical over 7 bases. Germline V gene sequence: CDR1 SGHTA, CDR2 FQGNSA. Germline trimming cut 3 bases from V and 4 bases from J; bases unmatched to any gene: 12. The CDR3 has 16 residues. CDR3 protein: CASSFLARGRDYEQYF. CDR3 coding DNA: TGTGCCAGCAGCTTCTTGGCCAGGGGGAGAGATTACGAGCAGTACTTC.

For the CDR3, the DNA is TGTGCCAGCGCCGGGGGACAGTCCTATGGCTACACCTTC. This codes for CASAGGQSYGYTF. The V and J genes are TRBV12-3 or TRBV12-4 and TRBJ1-2; 7 bases match TRBD1. The CDR3 contains 13 residues. V gave up 8 bases and J gave up 4 bases; unmatched junction bases: 7.

This clonotype was observed a handful of times. The chain couples TRBV11-2 to TRBJ2-3; no firm D call. Per germline, CDR1 SGHAT and CDR2 FQNNGV. The V and J ends lost 4 bases and 1 base respectively, with 9 bases between them. CDR3 length: 14 amino acids. CDR3 amino acids: CASSSSTGTDTQYF. CDR3 bases: TGTGCCAGCAGCTCCAGCACAGGCACAGATACGCAGTATTTT.

This clonotype was seen only a few times. The chain joins TRBV5-4 to TRBJ1-1; 11 positions match TRBD1. This CDR3 is built from 15 residues. The V gene's germline CDR1 is SGHNT and CDR2 YYREEE (reference sequence). V lost 1 base, J lost 5 bases, and 4 bases stayed unmatched. This chain's CDR3 is CASSLPGTGGTEAFF. For the CDR3, the DNA is TGTGCCAGCAGCTTGCCCGGGACAGGGGGAACTGAAGCTTTCTTT.

This chain links TRBV29-1 with TRBJ2-1, with unresolved D. This CDR3 is built from 12 residues. Trimming removed 7 bases from V and 8 bases from J, with 15 bases in between. CDR1 is SQVTM, CDR2 ANQGSEA, per germline. The CDR3 nucleotides are TGCAGCGCACTCCCGCAGTACGATGAGCAGTTCTTC. It is translated as CSALPQYDEQFF.

In this sample, this clonotype turned up a few times. This sequence joins TRBV6-1 and TRBJ2-7; TRBD1 might be the D (6 bases). The CDR3 runs to 14 residues. Trimming stripped 5 bases from V and 3 bases from J, with 14 bases between. CDR1 is MNHNS and CDR2 is SASEGT in the germline V gene. This chain's CDR3 is CASSRRTENYEQYF. The CDR3 nucleotides read TGTGCCAGCAGTCGAAGGACAGAAAACTACGAGCAGTACTTC.

This clonotype was counted a few times. V and J are TRBV2 and TRBJ2-1; the match to TRBD2 covers 7 bases. The trim removed 2 bases at V and 4 bases at J, leaving 5 bases unmatched. The CDR3 has 15 residues. The germline V gene has CDR1 SNHLY and CDR2 FYNNEI. CDR3 region: CASSEMGGTYNEQFF. The CDR3 nucleotides read TGTGCCAGCAGTGAAATGGGAGGGACTTACAATGAGCAGTTCTTC.

The chain recombines TRBV20-1 with TRBJ2-1, with 9 bases matching TRBD2. The CDR3 spans 16 residues. Germline lookup yields CDR1 DFQATT and CDR2 SNEGSKA (reference sequence). The CDR3 nucleotides read TGCTGCGCTAGAGATGGGCAGGGGACTAGCCGCAATGAGCAGTTCTTC. Residues: CCARDGQGTSRNEQFF.

This clonotype was counted a single time. The chain combines TRBV5-1 with TRBJ2-3; D gene unclear. With 3 bases removed from V and 5 bases from J, the gap between germline ends came to 13 bases. Germline V gives CDR1 SGHRS, CDR2 YFSETQ. The CDR3 loop spans 14 amino acids. Written as DNA, the CDR3 is TGCGCCAGCAGCTCAAGGAATGCTAGAGATACGCAGTATTTT. It is translated as CASSSRNARDTQYF. The variable domain in full, with the rest retrieved from reference TRBV5-1 and TRBJ2-3, is KAGVTQTPRYLIKTRGQQVTLSCSPISGHRSVSWYQQTPGQGLQFLFEYFSETQRNKGNFPGRFSGRQFSNSRSEMNVSTLELGDSALYLCASSSRNARDTQYFGPGTRLTVL.

This clonotype turned up a few times. J is TRBJ2-5 and V is TRBV14; D gene ambiguous. This CDR3 spans 16 amino acids. From germline, CDR1 is SGHDN and CDR2 FVKESK. The V end lost 0 bases, the J end lost 1 base, and 12 bases lay between the germline ends. CDR3 sequence reads: CASSQESLAGQETQYF. The CDR3 DNA reads TGTGCCAGCAGCCAAGAGAGTTTGGCAGGCCAAGAGACCCAGTACTTC. Full variable domain (remainder filled in from reference TRBV14 and TRBJ2-5): EAGVTQFPSHSVIEKGQTVTLRCDPISGHDNLYWYRRVMGKEIKFLLHFVKESKQDESGMPNNRFLAERTGGTYSTLKVQPAELEDSGVYFCASSQESLAGQETQYFGPGTRLLVL.

This clonotype turned up a few times. V is TRBV5-5 and J is TRBJ2-2; 8 positions match TRBD2. The CDR3 loop spans 15 amino acids. V lost 4 bases to trimming and J lost 6 bases; unmatched junction nucleotides: 8. Per germline, CDR1 SGHKS and CDR2 YYEKEE (reference sequence). The CDR3 protein is CASSPGTRTAGELFF. The CDR3 DNA follows: TGTGCCAGCAGCCCCGGGACTAGAACGGCCGGGGAGCTGTTTTTT.

This chain uses TRBV4-2 with TRBJ2-1; TRBD2 matches at 8 bases. V shed 0 bases, J shed 9 bases, and the junction held 16 bases outside the gene matches. Looked up from germline, CDR1 is LGHNA and CDR2 is YNFKEQ. The CDR3 consists of 18 residues. As DNA, the CDR3 is TGTGCCAGCAGCCAAGATCCGGTGATTCGACTAGCGTCTCGTGAGCAGTTCTTC. Amino acids: CASSQDPVIRLASREQFF.

This clonotype showed up just a few times. The J gene is TRBJ2-4, the V gene TRBV5-8; no clear D. Germline V CDR1 and CDR2: SGHTS, YDEGEE. Trimming took 2 bases from V and 3 from J, leaving 9 bases between them. The CDR3 extends over 14 amino acids. The DNA for the CDR3 is TGTGCCAGCAGCTTAGGTCGGTTCAAAAACATTCAGTACTTC. Its protein is CASSLGRFKNIQYF.

V is TRBV5-1 and J is TRBJ2-1, with D hard to call. The CDR3 sequence is 16 residues long. CDR1 is SGHRS, CDR2 YFSETQ, per germline. Trimming took 0 bases from V and 6 from J, leaving 16 bases between them. CDR3 nucleotides: TGCGCCAGCAGCTTGGGAGACCCCCTCCGACGCAATGAGCAGTTCTTC. It yields the protein CASSLGDPLRRNEQFF.

The chain combines TRBV5-1 with TRBJ2-7; maybe TRBD1 (6 bases). V was trimmed by 4 bases and J by 0 bases, leaving 14 bases between them. This CDR3 is 15 amino acids long. The germline CDR1 and CDR2 sequences are SGHRS and YFSETQ. DNA for the CDR3: TGCGCCAGCAGCCCTTACTCGGGACACTCCTACGAGCAGTACTTC. Its protein product is CASSPYSGHSYEQYF.

The genes are TRBV20-1 and TRBJ2-7; 7 bases are shared with TRBD1. Unmatched junction bases numbered 9, after V lost 6 bases and J lost 4 bases. The CDR3 covers 13 residues. Germline CDR1 DFQATT, CDR2 SNEGSKA (reference sequence). The CDR3 nucleotides are TGCAGTGCAGGGGGCGAGCACGATTACGAGCAGTACTTC. Its translation is CSAGGEHDYEQYF.

This clonotype turned up a few times. This chain links TRBV6-2 or TRBV6-3 with TRBJ1-2, with TRBD1 matching 9 bases. The CDR3 extends over 14 amino acids. After removal of 5 bases from V and 2 bases from J, the junction contained 3 bases not matched to a gene. Germline values: CDR1 MNHEY, CDR2 SVGEGT. In nucleotides, the CDR3 is TGTGCCAGCAGTCACGGACAGGGGAACTATGGCTACACCTTC. It specifies CASSHGQGNYGYTF.

The V gene is TRBV5-6, the J gene TRBJ2-5; D gene unclear. V was shortened by 4 bases and J by 5 bases, with 12 bases between the two germline ends. Per germline, CDR1 SGHDT and CDR2 YYEEEE. The CDR3 consists of 13 residues. The CDR3 bases are TGTGCCAGCAGCCCGTCTAATGGGGAGACCCAGTACTTC. Translation gives CASSPSNGETQYF.

This clonotype has more than one count but fewer than ten. Because the CDR3's place on the DNA is in doubt, the DNA is left out and the CDR3 is given as listed by TCRdb. The chain employs TRBV6-5 and TRBJ2-6; the table's D call, TRBD1, was not checked against the DNA. The CDR3 has 19 residues if both end residues are counted. The germline V gene encodes CDR1 MNHEY and CDR2 SVGAGI. The CDR3 is CASSSSGGQDNSGANVLTF.

This clonotype came up many times. The V call is TRBV9, the J call TRBJ2-3; D call uncertain. The V and J ends lost 3 bases and 6 bases respectively, with 5 bases between them. In germline, CDR1 is SGDLS, CDR2 YYNGEE. The CDR3 is 11 residues long. The CDR3 DNA reads as TGTGCCAGCAGCGGAGCGGATACGCAGTATTTT. This codes for CASSGADTQYF.

The rearrangement links TRBV18 to TRBJ2-7; 9 positions agree with TRBD2. Germline trimming cut 0 bases from V and 4 bases from J; bases unmatched to any gene: 4. Germline CDR1 KGHSH, CDR2 LQKENI. The CDR3 is 15 amino acids. In DNA form, the CDR3 reads TGTGCCAGCTCACCACCCAATAGCGGGGGTTACGAGCAGTACTTC. This gives the protein CASSPPNSGGYEQYF.

This clonotype was counted between two and nine times. J is TRBJ2-1 and V is TRBV7-2, with TRBD2 as a possible D gene (5 bases). V was trimmed by 5 bases and J by 6 bases, leaving 14 bases between them. The CDR3 has 14 amino acids. In germline, CDR1 is SGHTA, CDR2 FQGNSA. The CDR3 sequence is CASSPQLAGNEQFF. DNA of the CDR3: TGTGCCAGCAGCCCCCAGTTGGCGGGCAATGAGCAGTTCTTC.

The chain uses TRBV10-1 and TRBJ2-1; TRBD2 matches 9 bases. From germline, CDR1 is WNHNN and CDR2 SYGVQD (reference sequence). This CDR3 has 13 residues. After removal of 5 bases from V and 7 bases from J, the junction contained 3 bases not matched to a gene. The CDR3 sequence: CASSRGGANEQFF. DNA for the CDR3: TGCGCCAGCAGTCGCGGGGGGGCAAATGAGCAGTTCTTC.

The chain links TRBV5-6 to TRBJ2-3; D not resolved. The length of the CDR3 is 17 residues. Germline V CDR1 and CDR2: SGHDT, YYEEEE. Deletions cut 3 bases from V and 6 bases from J, with 23 bases between. The CDR3 reads CASSWVRPVGYSDTQYF. In nucleotides, the CDR3 is TGTGCCAGCAGCTGGGTCCGACCGGTTGGATACAGTGATACGCAGTATTTT.

CDR3 sequence reads: CASSFRGGDYNEQFF. DNA for the CDR3: TGTGCCAGCAGTTTTAGAGGGGGAGATTACAATGAGCAGTTCTTC. The rearrangement joins TRBV27 to TRBJ2-1; a possible D gene is TRBD1 (6 bases). Trimming removed 3 bases at V and 4 bases at J, with 13 bases between. Germline CDR1 reads MNHEY; CDR2 reads SMNVEV (reference sequence). CDR3 length: 15 residues.

Only a few counts were recorded for this clonotype. V usage is TRBV12-3 or TRBV12-4 and J usage is TRBJ1-1; TRBD1 aligns across 8 bases. Trimming took 5 bases from V and 5 from J; bases not matched to a gene: 7. The CDR3 spans 14 residues. CDR3 residues: CASSRAGGGTEAFF. The CDR3 DNA reads TGTGCCAGCAGTAGAGCAGGGGGCGGGACTGAAGCTTTCTTT.